Given below is one TCR beta chain in context. Its antigen remains undetermined. There are no base qualities to consult, and no much larger clone falls within one base. Libraries came from the immunoSEQ multiplex PCR assay. The multiplex PCR relied on a mix of 60 forward primers for TCR Vbeta segments and 13 reverse primers for TCR Jbeta segments. Amplification of the CDR3 region of rearranged TCR beta genes was performed with a multiplex PCR assay on genomic DNA. On the Illumina HiSeq System, the amplified TCR beta libraries were sequenced as 87-base-pair reads. As for how the authors treated the data: Across the 670 or so repertoires, a later analysis counted tens of millions of unique TCR beta chains, around 11 million of which were shared by at least two donors. Raw reads were error-corrected and collapsed into unique sequences with a nearest-neighbor algorithm that merged closely related sequences to remove PCR and sequencing errors. V, D and J gene segments were assigned by aligning CDR3 sequences to IMGT reference sequences. Each retained sequence needed at least a six-nucleotide match to both a V gene segment and a J gene segment. Rearrangements were classified as productive when the CDR3 lacked stop codons and remained in frame with V and J, and all other rearrangements were classified as non-productive. CDR3 was defined according to IMGT convention as the region running from the second conserved V-encoded cysteine to the conserved J-encoded phenylalanine. Sequences without an unambiguous match to a single V gene segment were excluded from the earlier analysis of 500 to 700 of the donors. An earlier analysis of about 590 of the donors classified V segments as functional when productive rearrangements were above 56.7% and as segregating when the standard deviation between donors was above 5%. To diagnose cytomegalovirus status from the catalog of TCR beta chain sequences, a statistical classification framework was built. A later analysis assigned V and J genes by comparing TCR nucleotide sequences with IMGT/GENE-DB human TR gene sequences. In a later analysis, CDR3 sequences and most-parsimonious VDJ recombination scenarios were assigned using the TCRdist pipeline. In a later analysis, each TCR beta chain was defined by its CDR3 amino acid sequence together with its V-gene family, and reads lacking a unique V-gene family were excluded. A later analysis removed 550 to 650 highly shared, low-generation-probability nucleotide sequences to deal with suspected cross-contamination and a sequencing artifact. For each public chain, a later analysis derived a clonal expansion index from normalized ranks of inferred template counts within each repertoire. Generation probabilities in a later analysis came from a VDJ recombination model fitted to out-of-frame rearrangements, and those results were checked against IGoR. A later analysis scored TCR-TCR, TCR-HLA and TCR-CMV co-occurrence with hypergeometric tests, applying a repertoire-size bias correction to TCR pairs. In a later analysis, false discovery rates were estimated by permuting HLA or CMV assignments 20 times. In a later analysis, co-occurring TCRs were grouped using DBSCAN, with TCRdist sequence similarity added in when clustering inside HLA-allele-positive subsets. Repertoires with fewer than 30,000 or more than 120,000 public chains, plus five repertoires with anomalous nucleotide sharing, were excluded from co-occurrence clustering. TCRdb provides this immuneACCESS table in a form limited to in-frame rearrangements. Some clones are lacking; in checked studies, under half of them reflect an unresolved V gene, and why the rest are absent is not known. For V, J and clone size, that table is used; D and trimming come from the DNA. The sample table shows approximately 85,000 clones, and less than 65% are seen once. About 5% of the sample belongs to the ten largest clones.

This sample stems from a study of cytomegalovirus exposure and HLA in healthy donors (dated by TCRdb to the late 2010s). Turning to the overall study: In an earlier analysis of 587 of the donors, approximately 260 Gb of sequence data and 95 million to 130 million unique TCR beta sequences from about 179 million T cells were reported. An early release that covered about 600 HLA-typed donors contained approximately 320 gigabases of sequencing data and around 85 million unique TCR sequences. Of the roughly 410 genotyped donors, 65% to 90% were placed in the genetic ancestry cluster associated with self-reported Caucasian donors. The study aimed to test whether cataloging public T cell receptors could reveal signatures of past pathogen exposure. The study profiled the T cell repertoires of 500 to 800 subjects by immunosequencing and related them to cytomegalovirus serostatus. Along with the roughly 710-subject first cohort, a separate validation cohort of over a hundred different subjects was used. To predict cytomegalovirus infection status, the study combined high-throughput TCR immunosequencing, statistical association of individual TCRs with disease status, and machine learning. To study patterns of TCR occurrence, a later analysis re-analyzed previously published TCR beta repertoires from 666 donors and added high-resolution HLA genotyping. In the later analysis, no new phenotypic data were used to find candidate immune exposures; instead, reliance was placed on TCR beta sequences and their occurrence across donors. An earlier analysis of several hundred of the donors used high-throughput TCR beta sequencing to judge whether each TCR beta V gene segment behaved as functional or pseudogenic. Donor age, sex, ethnicity and CMV serostatus were compiled together with the repertoire data. A later genetic analysis used genome-wide SNP genotypes for about 60% of the roughly 700 donors, treating that subset as a discovery cohort. Every discovery cohort repertoire had been produced on one sequencing platform. HLA typing included class I and class II loci at four-digit resolution. The number of donors typed differed by locus, with roughly 629-640 for A, B, C, DRB1 and DQB1, 522 for DQA1, over 600 for DPA1, and some 470 for DPB1. Four to six DR-DQ haplotypes were handled as single units for association and clustering because linkage in the cohort was strong. On average, 235,054 unique TCR beta nucleotide sequences were sequenced per donor among 398 genotyped donors of the cohort, with roughly a sixth of those sequences being non-productive. Results and caveats for the whole study, not just this receptor: A further reported finding was that TCR beta sequences accurately predicted the HLA-A and HLA-B alleles for most subjects in the first cohort. V-gene and J-gene trimming of TCR beta chains was associated with a missense DCLRE1C variant in a later genetic analysis, and the association was replicated in an independent cohort. Strong co-occurrence of HLA alleles, especially DR and DQ, made assigning TCR associations to individual alleles difficult. Several of the top co-occurrence clusters appeared to be linked to parvovirus B19, influenza, CMV and Epstein-Barr virus, according to a later analysis. CMV serostatus was the only immune exposure information available for the cohort. The 87-base-pair reads could not distinguish some IMGT-functional V segments, including TRBV6-2 and TRBV6-3, so those segments were excluded. The cohort was sequenced for TCR beta chains only, and without alpha or paired-chain data the features that could be detected were limited. A later analysis found that HLA-associated TCR beta chains were more clonally expanded and had lower generation probabilities than equally common non-associated chains. The study gave a list of 150 to 200 TCR beta chains associated with cytomegalovirus. Because some donors lacked HLA typing at each locus, the association tests relied only on the typed subset. Linkage disequilibrium might explain the correlated functional status among segregating V segments, but an unknown experimental factor could not be excluded. The classifier was reported to diagnose cytomegalovirus status with high specificity and sensitivity in both the original and validation cohorts. In a later analysis, most CMV-associated TCR beta chains were found to appear HLA-restricted, with HLA associations seemingly driven largely by CMV exposure. In vitro tests confirmed that three of the cytomegalovirus-associated TCR beta chains recognize cytomegalovirus antigens. Presence/absence analyses assumed roughly uniform sequencing depth across donors, an assumption that may not hold. Most TCR sequences were seen in very few donors, while some public TCRs were found in many individuals. According to a later genetic analysis, donors in an Asian-associated ancestry cluster had fewer N-insertions in productive TCRs than the approximately 610-donor mean. Specific HLA alleles were associated with 15,000 to 20,000 TCR beta sequences at a false discovery rate of 0.05 in a later analysis. A group of highly shared sequence variants was considered likely to be a technical artifact of the sequencing pipeline. The authors suggested that the approach could potentially be extended to other disease states and immunological phenotypes. In an earlier analysis of more than 500 of the donors, most TCR beta V segments appeared in productive rearrangements about 87% or about 30% of the time, broadly matching IMGT annotations. The earlier analysis of 587 of the donors excluded 15 to 20 rarely observed V segments, including chromosome 9 orphons, because counts were too low. In a later analysis, the rate of TCR association differed among HLA loci, with DRB1 alleles having the most associated TCRs and HLA-C alleles having the fewest.

Trimming leaves V shorter by 5 bases and J shorter by 4 bases, with the junction holding 2 bases beyond the gene matches. Inclusive of the bounding cysteine and phenylalanine, the CDR3 is 12 residues long. Only the CDR3 DNA is retained, 36 bases long and in frame from the first base. Looking up the germline V gene (reference sequence) yields CDR1 MNHEY and CDR2 SMNVEV. The cohort comprised 666 healthy bone marrow donors. All cohort members were sampled while nominally healthy, although unrecorded immune exposures were likely present. The donor was CMV seropositive and was included in the group of around 300 seropositive cohort members. Every donor gave a peripheral blood sample, and the peripheral blood mononuclear cells from that sample were used for TCR beta sequencing. The Qiagen DNeasy Blood Extraction Kit was used to extract genomic DNA from the blood cell samples.

The sample consisted of PBMCs. The sequence came from a young woman in good health and CMV-seropositive. The chain joins TRBV27 to TRBJ2-7, with 7 bases in between that match TRBD1. The CDR3 in this case is CASSDRAYEQYF. The DNA sequence follows: TGTGCCAGCAGTGACAGGGCTTACGAGCAGTACTTC.